This T cell receptor beta chain was sequenced during a study of blood T cell repertoires in COVID-19 (TCRdb year 2020). Context from the whole study: The collaborator samples originated in the United States, Italy and Spain and spanned the acute and convalescent phases of COVID-19. Deeply sampled blood TCRbeta repertoires from subjects exposed to, actively infected with, or recovered from COVID-19 were included in the dataset. Samples came from the ongoing ImmuneRACE study (first 160 participants) plus 1,254 subjects from 6 global collaborators. Where HLA class I and class II types were available, the types were taken from metadata supplied by the sample provider, not from assay-based typing. The material from the prospective study consisted of cDNA or gDNA derived from T cells, B-cell-depleted T cells, or PBMCs. A de-identified subject ID, COVID-19 status, age in years and sex were almost always included in the sample metadata. The repertoires were made available in a free public database intended to serve as a resource for research on the immune response to SARS-CoV-2. What the work shows at the level of the full study, not this receptor alone: The amount of clinical and demographic metadata varied by source and participant and was provided uncurated.

Enrolling through a virtual design, the prospective study's participants ranged in age from roughly 18 to 89 years and lived across roughly 24 United States geographic areas. Cohort assignment in the prospective study relied on participant-reported clinical history from a screening survey and a study questionnaire. ImmuneRACE Cohort 3 recovered participants were defined by two consecutive negative NP/OP PCR tests, healthcare professional clearance, or symptom resolution. In the prospective study, mobile phlebotomists collected whole blood, serum and a nasopharyngeal or oropharyngeal swab from each participant. Participants in the prospective study had the option to provide additional blood draws and questionnaires over a roughly two-month period. Blood samples from the prospective study were shipped frozen or at room temperature prior to DNA extraction. The germline V gene gives CDR1 as SGHVS and CDR2 as FNYEAQ. The germline V end is reduced by 0 bases and the J end by 8 bases; junction bases left unmatched: 9. The CDR3 sequence holds 16 residues, the cysteine and phenylalanine included. The DNA shown is the 48-base CDR3, in frame from base 1.

The immunoSEQ Assay, a bias-controlled multiplex PCR, was used to amplify TCRbeta CDR3 regions from genomic DNA. The original methods were these. Nucleated cell counts per sample were estimated from amplification of reference gene primers within the assay. To quantify the absolute abundance of each unique TCRbeta CDR3 rearrangement, sequence reads were collapsed and filtered. For each sample, productive Simpson clonality was calculated as the square root of Simpson's diversity index across productive rearrangements. TCRdb provides this immuneACCESS table in a form limited to in-frame rearrangements. Some clones are lacking; in checked studies, under half of them reflect an unresolved V gene, and why the rest are absent is not known. That table gives V, J and clone size, and the DNA gave D and trimming. Here the sample has about 220,000 clones; about four fifths occur a single time. Approximately 3.6% of the sample comes from the top ten.

About this clone: Its antigen has not been determined. Base qualities are not recorded, but no much larger clone differs from it by a single base.

This receptor was obtained from a woman aged 60-75 years who had recovered from COVID-19. The chain is assembled from TRBV7-6 and TRBJ1-4, with TRBD1 identical over 7 junction bases. Specimen: PBMCs or T cells enriched from blood (not recorded which). The CDR3 region reads CASSLAIGDRGEKLFF. The nucleotide sequence reads TGTGCCAGCAGCTTAGCCATAGGGGACAGAGGGGAAAAACTGTTTTTT.